This T cell receptor (beta chain) stems from a study of T-cell memory formation after mild COVID-19. About the research overall: TCR clusters were largely donor specific.

This CDR3 comprises 15 residues. The V gene's germline CDR1 is LGHNA and CDR2 YSLEER. Trimming shortened V by 0 bases and J by 5 bases, and 13 bases separated the two germline ends. TCRdb re-analysed the 5' RACE reads in MiXCR, keeping a single row per CDR3 protein. The table includes 300,000 to 400,000 distinct CDR3 sequences, approximately 14% detected once. This clonotype was detected ten times or more. The antigen is not known. The study, taken as a whole, reports: The authors left the SARS-CoV-2 specificity of second-wave clones peaking on day 37 unconfirmed. CD4+ contracting clones were mainly CM and EM; CD8+ ones, EMRA.

The sample taken for sequencing was PBMCs or a T cell subset sorted from them (not recorded which). The V and J genes are TRBV4-3 and TRBJ1-2, with a tentative D call TRBD1 (5 bases). This TCR derives from a man between 18 and 35 years old who had mild COVID-19 (a few samples of this study predate the infection). Cell type and time point are not known. CDR3 region: CASSQERGTGYGYTF. Here the CDR3 DNA reads TGCGCCAGCAGCCAAGAGCGGGGGACCGGGTATGGCTACACCTTC.